The entry that follows covers one T cell receptor beta chain sequence. In the authors' methods: Reference gene primer amplification yielded estimated nucleated cell counts. Here immunoSEQ multiplex PCR was the method, and the copy in TCRdb shows in-frame clones only, minus some. V, J and clone size were drawn from that table, and D and trimming were deduced from the DNA. The sample has under 95,000 clones, 70% to 75% seen once. This specimen belongs to a study of blood T cell repertoires in COVID-19. Across the whole study: Specimens from acute and convalescent COVID-19 originated in the United States, Italy and Spain.

J was trimmed by 4 bases and V by 6 bases; bases with no gene match: 5. The CDR3 extends over 13 amino acids. The germline V gene encodes CDR1 SQVTM and CDR2 ANQGSEA. The clonotype was recovered from a man aged 50 to 59 with active or convalescent COVID-19. The material sequenced was peripheral blood. This chain connects TRBV29-1 to TRBJ2-5, with 10 bases matching TRBD1. The CDR3 DNA follows: TGCAGCGTCCGGGACAGGGGTGGAGAGACCCAGTACTTC. Encoded protein: CSVRDRGGETQYF.